This TCR beta chain is from a study of blood T cell repertoires in COVID-19. Study in general: The samples span acute and convalescent COVID-19 from the United States, Italy and Spain.

Profiled with immunoSEQ multiplex PCR; TCRdb holds only in-frame clones, not every one. The sample has around 190,000 clones, about 88% seen once; the top ten hold about 3.5%. Residents of about two dozen US areas, aged roughly 18 to 89 years, made up the participants. Categorization into cohorts depended on clinical history that participants reported. Germline V lookup: CDR1 LGHNT, CDR2 FRNRAP. V was shortened by 3 bases and J by 7 bases, with 9 bases between the two germline ends. The CDR3 runs to 13 residues. The V and J genes are TRBV12-5 and TRBJ2-2; D is uncertain. This clonotype was obtained from a woman aged 30 to 39 who had recovered from COVID-19. Sample: PBMCs or T cells enriched from blood (not recorded which). The CDR3 loop is CASGFLRGGELFF. DNA for the CDR3: TGTGCTAGTGGTTTCCTCAGAGGCGGGGAGCTGTTTTTT.